What follows are 8 T cell receptor beta chains derived from one specimen sequenced in a study of cytomegalovirus exposure and HLA in healthy donors. 13 Jbeta primers and 60 Vbeta primers were used for the PCR. Libraries were prepared by immunoSEQ multiplex PCR; TCRdb keeps only in-frame clonotypes and omits some of them. In the table there are about 94,000 clones, over 65% of which are singletons. The sequenced sample consisted of PBMCs. All receptors come from a human donor in good health.

This clone has only a few counts. V is TRBV11-2 and J is TRBJ2-7, with TRBD2 matching over 8 bases. CDR3 size: 16 residues. Germline V gene lookup returns CDR1 SGHAT and CDR2 FQNNGV. J was trimmed by 6 bases and V by 4 bases; bases with no gene match: 14. In DNA form, the CDR3 reads TGTGCCAGCAGCTCGTTGCGGGGGGCTAGGGGGAGCGAGCAGTACTTC. Translation gives CASSSLRGARGSEQYF.

The CDR3 sequence: CASSLQGQSYEQYF. The CDR3 nucleotides are TGTGCCAGCAGCTTGCAGGGACAGAGCTACGAGCAGTACTTC. The V gene is TRBV5-5, the J gene TRBJ2-7, with 7 nucleotides matching TRBD1. The CDR3 sequence is 14 residues long. The junction had 4 bases not matched to a gene; V was cut back by 1 base and J by 3 bases. Germline V lookup: CDR1 SGHKS, CDR2 YYEKEE (reference sequence).

The chain links TRBV4-1 to TRBJ2-5; D perhaps matches TRBD1 (5 bases). V was cut by 4 bases and J by 5 bases, with 17 bases left in between. From germline, CDR1 is MGHRA and CDR2 YSYEKL. The CDR3 length is 15 residues. CDR3 protein: CASSRTLTVGETQYF. Written as DNA, the CDR3 is TGCGCCAGCAGCCGGACCTTGACAGTAGGCGAGACCCAGTACTTC.

This chain joins TRBV5-4 and TRBJ2-5; D unresolved. Trimming cost V 1 base and J 5 bases, with 12 bases left between them. From germline, CDR1 is SGHNT and CDR2 YYREEE (reference sequence). The CDR3 extends over 14 amino acids. This CDR3 is CASSLRSGMETQYF. The DNA of the CDR3 is TGTGCCAGCAGCTTGAGGTCGGGTATGGAGACCCAGTACTTC.

The chain joins TRBV6-1 to TRBJ2-2, with 8 bases that match TRBD1. Per the germline V gene, CDR1 is MNHNS and CDR2 is SASEGT. The CDR3 spans 15 residues. V lost 6 bases, J lost 7 bases, and 10 bases stayed unmatched. The CDR3 DNA follows: TGTGCCAGCAGCCCCCCGGCAGGGGGCAGCGGGGAGCTGTTTTTT. Translated: CASSPPAGGSGELFF.

The chain employs TRBV7-2 and TRBJ1-4; 7 bases line up with TRBD1. The CDR3 contains 15 residues. From germline, CDR1 is SGHTA and CDR2 FQGNSA. The junction had 6 bases not matched to a gene; V was cut back by 1 base and J by 7 bases. In DNA, the CDR3 is TGTGCCAGCAGCTTAGAGGGGGCGGGGAGTGAAAAACTGTTTTTT. The encoded protein is CASSLEGAGSEKLFF.

The gene calls are TRBV18 and TRBJ2-2; TRBD1 agrees at 7 bases. V shed 2 bases and J 6 bases; nucleotides not matched to a gene: 6. The CDR3 is made up of 15 amino acids. CDR1 and CDR2 (germline): KGHSH, LQKENI. The CDR3 reads CASSPRQGDPGELFF. The CDR3 DNA sequence: TGTGCCAGCTCACCAAGACAGGGTGATCCCGGGGAGCTGTTTTTT.

The chain joins TRBV28 to TRBJ2-7; 12 bases align to TRBD2. Losses at the gene ends were 5 bases for V and 2 bases for J; bases not matched to a gene: 4. CDR1 and CDR2 from the germline V gene are MDHEN and SYDVKM. CDR3 size: 15 residues. CDR3 sequence reads: CASSPWTSGTYEQYF. In nucleotides, the CDR3 is TGTGCCAGCAGTCCGTGGACTAGCGGGACCTACGAGCAGTACTTC.